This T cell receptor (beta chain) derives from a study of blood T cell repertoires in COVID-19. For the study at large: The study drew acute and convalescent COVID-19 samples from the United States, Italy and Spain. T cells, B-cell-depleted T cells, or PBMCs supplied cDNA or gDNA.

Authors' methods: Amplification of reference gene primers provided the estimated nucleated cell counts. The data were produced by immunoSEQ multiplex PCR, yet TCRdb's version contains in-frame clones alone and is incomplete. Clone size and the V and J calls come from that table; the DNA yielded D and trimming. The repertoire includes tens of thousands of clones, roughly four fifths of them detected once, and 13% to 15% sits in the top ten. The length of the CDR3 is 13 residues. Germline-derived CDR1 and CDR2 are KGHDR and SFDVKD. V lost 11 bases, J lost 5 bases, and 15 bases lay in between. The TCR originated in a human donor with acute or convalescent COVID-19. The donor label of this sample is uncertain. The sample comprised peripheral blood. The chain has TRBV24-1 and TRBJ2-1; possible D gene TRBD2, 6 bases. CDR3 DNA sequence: TGTGCCAGCCTCCGGGGGAGTCACAATGAGCAGTTCTTC. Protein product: CASLRGSHNEQFF.